These T cell receptor beta chains were read from a single sample in a study of blood T cell repertoires in COVID-19. Generated by immunoSEQ multiplex PCR, the TCRdb table keeps only in-frame clones and is missing some. The sample shows roughly 140,000 clones, approximately 79% of them seen only once. Sequences were obtained from PBMCs or T cells enriched from blood (not recorded which). The receptors stem from a man aged 50 to 59 who had recovered from COVID-19. Both conserved end residues are part of each CDR3. Fields, in order: J gene, V gene, D gene, clone size, CDR3 protein, CDR3 DNA. The D gene is left open where the match is weak. The size field is filled for only some rows; it gives once, few, many or a size class.

TRBJ2-3	TRBV4-1	.	once	CASSEGVARNTDTQYF	TGCGCCAGCAGCGAGGGGGTAGCGCGGAACACAGATACGCAGTATTTT
TRBJ2-2	TRBV5-1	TRBD1	.	CASSWDRQNTGELFF	TGCGCCAGCAGCTGGGACAGACAGAACACCGGGGAGCTGTTTTTT
TRBJ1-2	TRBV6-5	.	.	CASSSLDGYTF	TGTGCCAGCAGTTCCCTTGATGGCTACACCTTC
TRBJ2-7	TRBV7-9	.	.	CASSLQGYEQYF	TGTGCCAGCAGCTTACAGGGCTACGAGCAGTACTTC
TRBJ2-1	TRBV10-3	TRBD2	.	CASSPLSAGLAGVGEQFF	TGTGCCAGCAGCCCTCTGTCGGCCGGACTAGCGGGGGTGGGTGAGCAGTTCTTC
TRBJ1-5	TRBV7-2	.	.	CASSLYAGGNQPQHF	TGTGCCAGCAGCTTATATGCAGGGGGCAATCAGCCCCAGCATTTT
TRBJ2-3	TRBV4-2	.	.	CASSSRGARTDTQYF	TGTGCCAGCAGCTCTCGGGGGGCCCGCACAGATACGCAGTATTTT
TRBJ1-5	TRBV5-8	TRBD1	.	CASSWERGGAGQPQHF	TGTGCCAGCAGCTGGGAACGAGGGGGCGCAGGACAGCCCCAGCATTTT
TRBJ1-6	TRBV6-5	.	.	CASSYSRQYNSPLHF	TGTGCCAGCAGTTACTCGAGACAATATAATTCACCCCTCCACTTT
TRBJ2-7	TRBV30	TRBD1	.	CAWSTGTGSYEQYF	TGTGCCTGGAGTACGGGGACAGGCTCCTACGAGCAGTACTTC
TRBJ1-5	TRBV3-1/TRBV3-2	.	.	CASSQEVGVQPQHF	TGTGCCAGCAGCCAAGAGGTGGGCGTCCAGCCCCAGCATTTT
TRBJ1-5	TRBV2	TRBD1	.	CASSEGAGGRNQPQHF	TGTGCCAGCAGTGAAGGGGCAGGGGGCAGGAATCAGCCCCAGCATTTT
TRBJ2-3	TRBV9	.	.	CASSVAGHYTDTQYF	TGTGCCAGCAGCGTAGCGGGTCACTACACAGATACGCAGTATTTT
TRBJ2-2	TRBV5-1	TRBD1	.	CASSLQGDTGELFF	TGCGCCAGCAGCCTCCAGGGGGACACCGGGGAGCTGTTTTTT
TRBJ2-5	TRBV7-2	.	.	CAISRDFQETQYF	TGTGCCATCTCCCGGGACTTTCAAGAGACCCAGTACTTC
TRBJ1-1	TRBV10-3	TRBD1	.	CAISETGGTTEAFF	TGTGCCATCAGTGAAACAGGGGGGACCACTGAAGCTTTCTTT
TRBJ2-7	TRBV29-1	.	.	CSVVVGLGYEQYF	TGCAGCGTTGTGGTGGGTCTCGGGTACGAGCAGTACTTC
TRBJ1-1	TRBV4-3	TRBD1	.	CASSRNRGRTEAFF	TGCGCCAGCAGCCGGAACAGGGGACGAACTGAAGCTTTCTTT
TRBJ2-3	TRBV5-6	TRBD1	.	CASSLLQGAVGTDTQYF	TGTGCCAGCAGCTTGCTTCAGGGGGCGGTGGGCACAGATACGCAGTATTTT
TRBJ1-6	TRBV7-2	TRBD1	.	CASSLGQASYNSPLHF	TGTGCCAGCAGCTTGGGACAGGCCTCCTATAATTCACCCCTCCACTTT
TRBJ1-1	TRBV19	TRBD1	.	CASSPNNRGWAFF	TGTGCCAGTAGCCCTAACAACAGGGGTTGGGCTTTCTTT
TRBJ2-7	TRBV2	TRBD2	once	CASSHTSGGVRYEQYF	TGTGCCAGCAGCCATACTAGCGGGGGGGTCCGGTACGAGCAGTACTTC
TRBJ2-7	TRBV11-1	.	.	CASSPSEVHEQYF	TGTGCCAGCAGCCCATCGGAGGTCCACGAGCAGTACTTC
TRBJ2-6	TRBV19	.	.	CASRADSGANVLTF	TGTGCCAGTAGGGCGGACAGTGGGGCCAACGTCCTGACTTTC
TRBJ1-4	TRBV10-3	.	.	CAIGGGTNEKLFF	TGTGCCATCGGTGGAGGGACTAATGAAAAACTGTTTTTT
TRBJ2-7	TRBV7-9	.	.	CASSLERGGVYEQYF	TGTGCCAGCAGCTTAGAGAGGGGGGGCGTCTACGAGCAGTACTTC
TRBJ2-7	TRBV11-3	.	.	CASSLGARDYEQYF	TGTGCCAGCAGCTTGGGGGCCCGGGACTACGAGCAGTACTTC
TRBJ1-2	TRBV7-2	.	.	CASSPDRFYGYTF	TGTGCCAGCAGCCCTGACAGGTTCTATGGCTACACCTTC
TRBJ2-7	TRBV6-5	.	.	CACGVKAYEQYF	TGTGCCTGCGGAGTAAAAGCCTACGAGCAGTACTTC
TRBJ1-6	TRBV18	.	.	CASSPDGSSYNSPLHF	TGTGCCAGCTCACCGGACGGGAGCTCCTATAATTCACCCCTCCACTTT
TRBJ1-3	TRBV4-1	TRBD1	.	CASSTPGTGLGLSGNTIYF	TGCGCCAGCAGCACCCCCGGGACAGGTCTTGGCCTCTCTGGAAACACCATATATTTT
TRBJ2-3	TRBV7-8	TRBD2	.	CASSLARLAGGPVADTQYF	TGTGCCAGCAGCTTAGCGCGATTAGCGGGGGGGCCTGTAGCAGATACGCAGTATTTT